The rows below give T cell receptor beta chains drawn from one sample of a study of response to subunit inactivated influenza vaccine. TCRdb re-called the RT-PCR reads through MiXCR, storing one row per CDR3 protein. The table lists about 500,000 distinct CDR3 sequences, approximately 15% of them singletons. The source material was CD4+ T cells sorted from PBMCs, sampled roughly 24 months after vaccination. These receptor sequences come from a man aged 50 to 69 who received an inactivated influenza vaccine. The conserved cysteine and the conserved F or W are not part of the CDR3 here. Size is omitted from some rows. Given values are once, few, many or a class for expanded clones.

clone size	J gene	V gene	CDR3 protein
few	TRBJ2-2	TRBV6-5	ASSYSLGQNTGELF
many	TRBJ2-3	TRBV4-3	ASSQDRGGTTDTQY
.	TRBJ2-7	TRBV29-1	SVDQGSNEQY
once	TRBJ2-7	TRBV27	ASSLLPGTGYEQY
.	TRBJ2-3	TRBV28	ASSSAGSDTQY
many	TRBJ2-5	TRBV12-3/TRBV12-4	ASSKRWSETQY
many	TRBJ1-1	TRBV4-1	ASSRDSNTEAF
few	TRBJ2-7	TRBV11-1	ASSFFRQLAGGPQYEQY
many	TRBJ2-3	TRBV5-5	ASSETISTDTQY
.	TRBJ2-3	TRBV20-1	SAAGTSGGRTDTQY
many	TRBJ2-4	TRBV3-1	ASSRTGTGQNIQY
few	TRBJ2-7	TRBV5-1	ASTEPDRYEQY
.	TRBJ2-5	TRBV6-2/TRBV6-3	ASSYGGRPETQY
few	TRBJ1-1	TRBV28	ASSTRDSFVNDEAF
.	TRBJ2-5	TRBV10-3	AISESLGAGKTQY
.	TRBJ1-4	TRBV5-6	ASSFLENGNEKLF
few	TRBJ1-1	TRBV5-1	ASSLAGVMNTEAF
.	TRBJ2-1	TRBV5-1	ASSLRREDSRGYNEQF